This T cell receptor beta chain comes out of a study of spatial heterogeneity in lung cancer. TCRdb ran MiXCR on the 5' RACE reads and lists one entry per CDR3 protein. This sample has roughly 15,000 distinct CDR3 sequences, with 7% to 9% found just once. Time point: sample taken at primary tumor resection. Whole RNA came from tumor, nontumor lung or frozen PBMC and was sequenced without being sorted. The CDR3 is made up of 14 amino acids. Germline CDR1 LGHNA, CDR2 YNFKEQ. V was pared by 1 base and J by 9 bases, with 15 bases between. In its sample, this clonotype was seen many times. The sequence derives from a female donor with early-stage non-small cell lung cancer. J is TRBJ2-5 and V is TRBV4-2, with no clear D. This specimen was PBMCs, taken at surgery. CDR3 bases: TGTGCCAGCAGCCAAGTATTAATGGTACGGGCCCAGTACTTC. Translation gives CASSQVLMVRAQYF.